The 12 T cell receptor beta chains below were found in one sample sequenced in a study of PD-1 blockade in classical Hodgkin lymphoma. Time point defined: cycle 4 day 1 (C4D1), after 5 to 7 weeks of nivolumab. Each patient's relapse followed autologous stem cell transplantation, and brentuximab vedotin exposure varied. Assay used: immunoSEQ multiplex PCR; TCRdb lists only in-frame clones, some missing. The sample has tens of thousands of clones, roughly 78% seen once. The source was peripheral blood mononuclear cells (PBMCs), collected before the fourth cycle of nivolumab. These receptors all stem from a human donor with classical Hodgkin lymphoma.

The chain carries TRBV9 and TRBJ1-1, with D possibly TRBD1 on 5 matching bases. This CDR3 contains 14 residues. In germline, CDR1 is SGDLS, CDR2 YYNGEE. Trimming left V 2 bases short and J 2 bases short, with 10 bases between. The CDR3 coding sequence is TGTGCCAGCAGCGTTGGGGGACCAAACACTGAAGCTTTCTTT. Amino acids: CASSVGGPNTEAFF.

V is TRBV11-2 and J is TRBJ2-1; no clear D. The germline gives CDR1 SGHAT, CDR2 FQNNGV. The CDR3 has 13 residues. V was clipped by 3 bases and J by 4 bases, with 7 bases between them. The CDR3 bases are TGTGCCAGCAGCTTCGCAGAATACAATGAGCAGTTCTTC. It is translated as CASSFAEYNEQFF.

The chain carries TRBV6-6 and TRBJ2-1, with 9 positions matching TRBD2. Germline assignment: CDR1 MNHNY and CDR2 SVGAGI (reference sequence). The CDR3 is 16 residues long. V dropped 0 bases and J dropped 4; count of bases not matched to a gene: 4. The CDR3 sequence is CASSYSGSGGYNEQFF. The CDR3 nucleotides are TGTGCCAGCAGTTACTCTGGTAGCGGGGGTTACAATGAGCAGTTCTTC.

This chain connects TRBV18 to TRBJ1-5; D gene unclear. The CDR3 has 13 amino acids. The V and J ends lost 3 bases and 7 bases respectively, with 10 bases between them. Germline CDR1 and CDR2: KGHSH and LQKENI. Written as DNA, the CDR3 is TGTGCCAGCTCACCCTTCTTTTGGCAGCCCCAGCATTTT. Protein sequence: CASSPFFWQPQHF. The whole variable domain, filled in from reference TRBV18 and TRBJ1-5, reads NAGVMQNPRHLVRRRGQEARLRCSPMKGHSHVYWYRQLPEEGLKFMVYLQKENIIDESGMPKERFSAEFPKEGPSILRIQQVVRGDSAAYFCASSPFFWQPQHFGDGTRLSIL.

The chain employs TRBV5-4 and TRBJ1-3; TRBD1 agrees at 10 bases. After removal of 3 bases from V and 2 bases from J, the junction contained 5 bases not matched to a gene. The CDR3 runs to 16 residues. Germline CDR1 SGHNT, CDR2 YYREEE (reference sequence). The chain's CDR3 is CASSWGQGLAGNTIYF. As DNA, the CDR3 is TGTGCCAGCAGCTGGGGACAGGGGCTAGCTGGAAACACCATATATTTT.

V is TRBV6-1 and J is TRBJ2-3; D is unclear. The CDR3 runs to 13 residues. Trimming removed 6 bases at V and 0 bases at J, with 7 bases between. Germline V gives CDR1 MNHNS, CDR2 SASEGT. The CDR3 bases are TGTGCCAGCAGGGATTACAGCACAGATACGCAGTATTTT. It encodes CASRDYSTDTQYF.

This chain joins TRBV4-1 and TRBJ1-3, with TRBD1 as a possible D gene (5 bases). V gave up 8 bases and J gave up 0 bases, with 11 bases separating them. The V gene's germline CDR1 is MGHRA and CDR2 YSYEKL. CDR3 length: 14 amino acids. CDR3: CASSTGLSGNTIYF. The CDR3 DNA follows: TGCGCCAGCTCCACAGGACTCTCTGGAAACACCATATATTTT.

J is TRBJ2-5 and V is TRBV9, with TRBD2 matching over 11 bases. Germline values: CDR1 SGDLS, CDR2 YYNGEE. The CDR3 extends over 14 amino acids. V trimming: 4 bases; J trimming: 4 bases; junction bases outside the gene matches: 3. The CDR3 DNA is TGTGCCAGCAGCCCCGGGACTAGCGGAGAGACCCAGTACTTC. Protein: CASSPGTSGETQYF.

The chain has TRBV18 and TRBJ2-7; D tentatively fits TRBD1 or TRBD2 (6 bases each). V lost 3 bases and J lost 6, with 18 bases in between. The CDR3 has 15 residues. Germline assignment: CDR1 KGHSH and CDR2 LQKENI. DNA for the CDR3: TGTGCCAGCTCACCCGACCCGGGGGCGGTTATCGAGCAGTACTTC. Protein: CASSPDPGAVIEQYF.

This clone was counted a single time. V usage is TRBV27 and J usage is TRBJ2-5; D not certain. Germline loops: CDR1 MNHEY, CDR2 SMNVEV (reference sequence). The CDR3 totals 11 residues. Trimming removed 6 bases from V and 2 bases from J, with 4 bases in between. The CDR3 loop reads CASRQQETQYF. The CDR3 nucleotides read TGTGCCAGCAGGCAACAAGAGACCCAGTACTTC.

The rearrangement links TRBV28 to TRBJ2-5; D gene uncertain. Per the germline V gene, CDR1 is MDHEN and CDR2 is SYDVKM. The CDR3 has 15 residues. Trimming removed 4 bases at V and 2 bases at J, with 14 bases between. CDR3 bases: TGTGCCAGCAGTTGGGCCGCAGCCCCACAAGAGACCCAGTACTTC. This encodes CASSWAAAPQETQYF.

This sequence joins TRBV5-4 and TRBJ1-2; D might be TRBD1 (6 bases). Germline lookup yields CDR1 SGHNT and CDR2 YYREEE (reference sequence). Trimming took off 3 bases at V and 5 bases at J, with 11 bases between the two ends. CDR3 length: 13 amino acids. CDR3 amino acids: CASSWDTQYGYTF. DNA for the CDR3: TGTGCCAGCAGCTGGGACACACAATATGGCTACACCTTC.